The present entry profiles one TCR beta chain with its context. Clones were sequenced by immunoSEQ multiplex PCR, and TCRdb holds only the in-frame ones, with some missing. This sample has 40,000 to 45,000 clones, with about 89% found just once. The record originates from a study of blood T cell repertoires in COVID-19. This CDR3 has 20 residues. The germline gives CDR1 MNHNS, CDR2 SASEGT. The ends lost 3 bases at V and 2 bases at J; junction bases unmatched: 17. The chain uses TRBV6-1 and TRBJ2-1, with TRBD2 matching 9 bases. The receptor comes from a human donor in a cohort sampled during active COVID-19. The sequencing input was peripheral blood. In nucleotides, the CDR3 is TGTGCCAGCAGTGATCTCTTCGGGACATATACTAGCGGGCCCTACAATGAGCAGTTCTTC. This gives the protein CASSDLFGTYTSGPYNEQFF.